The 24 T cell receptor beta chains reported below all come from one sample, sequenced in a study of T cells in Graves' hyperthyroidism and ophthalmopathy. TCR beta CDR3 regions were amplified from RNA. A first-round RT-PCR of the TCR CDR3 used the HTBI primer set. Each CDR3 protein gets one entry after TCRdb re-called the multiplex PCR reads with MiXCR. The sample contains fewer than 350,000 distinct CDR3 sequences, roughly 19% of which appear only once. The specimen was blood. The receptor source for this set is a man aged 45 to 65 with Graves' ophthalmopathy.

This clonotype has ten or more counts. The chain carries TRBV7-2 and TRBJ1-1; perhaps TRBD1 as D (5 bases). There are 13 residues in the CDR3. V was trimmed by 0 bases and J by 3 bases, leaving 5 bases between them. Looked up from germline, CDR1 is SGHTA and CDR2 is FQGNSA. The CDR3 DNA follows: TGTGCCAGCAGCTTAGCGGGGCACACTGAAGCTTTCTTT. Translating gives CASSLAGHTEAFF.

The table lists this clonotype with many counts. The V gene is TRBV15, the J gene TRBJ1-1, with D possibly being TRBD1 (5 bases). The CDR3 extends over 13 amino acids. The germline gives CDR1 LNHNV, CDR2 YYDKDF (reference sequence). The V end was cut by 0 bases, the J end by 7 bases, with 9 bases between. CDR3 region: CATSRDTGREAFF. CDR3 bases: TGTGCCACCAGCAGAGATACAGGCCGTGAAGCTTTCTTT. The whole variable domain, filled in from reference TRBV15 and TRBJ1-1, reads DAMVIQNPRYQVTQFGKPVTLSCSQTLNHNVMYWYQQKSSQAPKLLFHYYDKDFNNEADTPDNFQSRRPNTSFCFLDIRSPGLGDTAMYLCATSRDTGREAFFGQGTRLTVV.

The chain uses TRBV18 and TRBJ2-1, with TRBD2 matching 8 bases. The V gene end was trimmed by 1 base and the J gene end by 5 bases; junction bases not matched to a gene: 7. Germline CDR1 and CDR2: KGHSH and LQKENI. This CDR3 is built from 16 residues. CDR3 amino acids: CASSPQGTRGNNEQFF. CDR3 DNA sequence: TGTGCCAGCTCACCACAGGGGACTAGAGGGAACAATGAGCAGTTCTTC.

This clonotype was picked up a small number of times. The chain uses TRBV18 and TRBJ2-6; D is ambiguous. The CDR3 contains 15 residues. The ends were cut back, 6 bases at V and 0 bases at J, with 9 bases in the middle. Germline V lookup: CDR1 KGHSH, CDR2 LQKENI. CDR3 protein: CASSPELSGANVLTF. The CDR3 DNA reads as TGTGCCAGCTCGCCGGAACTCTCTGGGGCCAACGTCCTGACTTTC.

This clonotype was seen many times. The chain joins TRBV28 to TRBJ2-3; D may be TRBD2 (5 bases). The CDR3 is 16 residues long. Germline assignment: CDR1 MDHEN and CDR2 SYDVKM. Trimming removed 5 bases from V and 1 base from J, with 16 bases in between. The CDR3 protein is CASSHGPHGGTDTQYF. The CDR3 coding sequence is TGTGCCAGCAGTCACGGACCACACGGGGGCACAGATACGCAGTATTTT.

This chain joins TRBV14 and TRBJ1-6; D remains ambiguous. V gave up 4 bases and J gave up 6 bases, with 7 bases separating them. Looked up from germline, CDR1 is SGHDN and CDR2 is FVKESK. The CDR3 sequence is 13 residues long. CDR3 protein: CASSPGVNSPLHF. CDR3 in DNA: TGTGCCAGCAGCCCCGGGGTTAATTCACCCCTCCACTTT.

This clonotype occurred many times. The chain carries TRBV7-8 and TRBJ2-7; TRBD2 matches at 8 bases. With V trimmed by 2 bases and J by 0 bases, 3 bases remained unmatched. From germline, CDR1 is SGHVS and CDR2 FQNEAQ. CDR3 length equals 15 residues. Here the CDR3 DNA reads TGTGCCAGCAGCTTAAATCTAGCGGGCTCCTACGAGCAGTACTTC. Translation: CASSLNLAGSYEQYF.

CDR3 in amino acids: CASSLSSFYEQYF. The CDR3 DNA is TGTGCCAGCAGTTTATCGAGTTTCTACGAGCAGTACTTC. The genes are TRBV27 and TRBJ2-7, with D hard to call. Trimming took 0 bases from V and 3 from J, leaving 6 bases between them. The CDR3 runs 13 residues. Germline assignment: CDR1 MNHEY and CDR2 SMNVEV (reference sequence).

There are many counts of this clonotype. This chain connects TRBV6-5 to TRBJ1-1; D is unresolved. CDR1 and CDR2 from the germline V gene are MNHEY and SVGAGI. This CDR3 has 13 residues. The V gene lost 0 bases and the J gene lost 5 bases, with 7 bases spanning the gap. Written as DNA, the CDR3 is TGTGCCAGCAGTTACTCCCGGGCGACTGAAGCTTTCTTT. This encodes CASSYSRATEAFF.

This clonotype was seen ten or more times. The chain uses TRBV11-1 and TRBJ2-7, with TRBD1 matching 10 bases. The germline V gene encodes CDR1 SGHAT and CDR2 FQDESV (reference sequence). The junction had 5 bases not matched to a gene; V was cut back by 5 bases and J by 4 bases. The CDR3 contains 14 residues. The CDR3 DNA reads TGTGCCAGCAGCCCGACAGGGGGCATTTACGAGCAGTACTTC. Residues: CASSPTGGIYEQYF.

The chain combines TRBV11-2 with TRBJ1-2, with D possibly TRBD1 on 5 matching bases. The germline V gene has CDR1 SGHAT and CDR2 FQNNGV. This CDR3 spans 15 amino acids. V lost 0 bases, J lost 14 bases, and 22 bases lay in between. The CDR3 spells CASSLEGTVPHIRTF. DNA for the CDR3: TGTGCCAGCAGCTTAGAAGGGACGGTCCCTCATATAAGGACCTTC.

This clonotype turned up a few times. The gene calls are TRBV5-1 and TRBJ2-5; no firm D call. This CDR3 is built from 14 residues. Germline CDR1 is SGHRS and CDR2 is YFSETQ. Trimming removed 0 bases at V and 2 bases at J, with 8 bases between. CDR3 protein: CASSLGSAQETQYF. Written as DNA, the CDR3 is TGCGCCAGCAGCTTGGGGTCCGCTCAAGAGACCCAGTACTTC.

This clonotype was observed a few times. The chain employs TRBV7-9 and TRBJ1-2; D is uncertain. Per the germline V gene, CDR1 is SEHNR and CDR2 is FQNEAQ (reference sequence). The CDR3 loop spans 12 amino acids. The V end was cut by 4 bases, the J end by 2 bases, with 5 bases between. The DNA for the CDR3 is TGTGCCAGCAGCTCCTCCAACTATGGCTACACCTTC. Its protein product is CASSSSNYGYTF.

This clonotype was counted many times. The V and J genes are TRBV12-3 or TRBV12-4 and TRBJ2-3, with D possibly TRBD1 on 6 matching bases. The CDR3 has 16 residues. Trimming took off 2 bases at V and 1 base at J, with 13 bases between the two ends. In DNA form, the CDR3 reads TGTGCCAGCAGTTTATGGGGGCTTATAGGCACAGATACGCAGTATTTT. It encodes CASSLWGLIGTDTQYF.

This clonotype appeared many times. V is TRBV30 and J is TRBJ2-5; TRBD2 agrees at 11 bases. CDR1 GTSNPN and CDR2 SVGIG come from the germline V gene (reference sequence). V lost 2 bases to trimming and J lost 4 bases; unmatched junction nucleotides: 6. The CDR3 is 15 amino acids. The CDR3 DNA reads TGTGCCTGGAGTCCCTGGACTAGCGGGCGAGAGACCCAGTACTTC. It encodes CAWSPWTSGRETQYF.

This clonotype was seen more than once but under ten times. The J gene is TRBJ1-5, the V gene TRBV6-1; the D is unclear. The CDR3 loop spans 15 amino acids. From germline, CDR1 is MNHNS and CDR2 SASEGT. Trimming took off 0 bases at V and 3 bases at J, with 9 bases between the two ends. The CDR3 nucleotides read TGTGCCAGCAGTGAAGCTGAGCACTTCAATCAGCCCCAGCATTTT. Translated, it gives CASSEAEHFNQPQHF.

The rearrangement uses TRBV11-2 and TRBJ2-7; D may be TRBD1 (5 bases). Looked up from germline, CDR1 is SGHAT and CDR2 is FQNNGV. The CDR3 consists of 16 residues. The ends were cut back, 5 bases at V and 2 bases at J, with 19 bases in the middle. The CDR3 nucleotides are TGTGCCAGCAGCCCTGGTTACTCGACAGATACCTACGAGCAGTACTTC. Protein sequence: CASSPGYSTDTYEQYF.

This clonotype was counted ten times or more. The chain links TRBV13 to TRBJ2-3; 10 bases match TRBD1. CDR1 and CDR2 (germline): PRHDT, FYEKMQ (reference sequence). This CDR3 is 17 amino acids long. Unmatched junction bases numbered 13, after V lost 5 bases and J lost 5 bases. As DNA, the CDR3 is TGTGCCAGCAGCGCGGTAGGACAGGGGGGTCGTAAAGATACGCAGTATTTT. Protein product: CASSAVGQGGRKDTQYF.

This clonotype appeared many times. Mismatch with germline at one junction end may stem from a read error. The CDR3 protein is CASSPSLSSDYGYTF. In nucleotides, the CDR3 is TGTGCCAGCTCACCATCATTGTCATCGGACTACGGCTACACCTTC. This chain links TRBV18 with TRBJ1-2, with D unresolved. The CDR3 extends over 15 amino acids. Germline V lookup: CDR1 KGHSH, CDR2 LQKENI.

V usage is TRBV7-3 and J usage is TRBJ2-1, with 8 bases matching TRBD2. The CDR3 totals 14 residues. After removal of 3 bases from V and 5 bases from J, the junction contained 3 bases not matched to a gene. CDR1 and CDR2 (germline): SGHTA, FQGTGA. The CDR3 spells CASSFGRGHNEQFF. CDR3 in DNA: TGTGCCAGCAGCTTCGGGAGGGGTCACAATGAGCAGTTCTTC.

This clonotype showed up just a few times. The CDR3 bases are TGTGCCAGCAGCTTAGACGGGATGATGAACACTGAAGCTTTCTTT. This encodes CASSLDGMMNTEAFF. The chain employs TRBV7-9 and TRBJ1-1, with unresolved D. Germline assignment: CDR1 SEHNR and CDR2 FQNEAQ (reference sequence). Trimming shortened V by 1 base and J by 0 bases, and 9 bases separated the two germline ends. This CDR3 has 15 amino acids. Variable domain in full (rest from reference TRBV7-9 and TRBJ1-1): DTGVSQNPRHKITKRGQNVTFRCDPISEHNRLYWYRQTLGQGPEFLTYFQNEAQLEKSRLLSDRFSAERPKGSFSTLEIQRTEQGDSAMYLCASSLDGMMNTEAFFGQGTRLTVV.

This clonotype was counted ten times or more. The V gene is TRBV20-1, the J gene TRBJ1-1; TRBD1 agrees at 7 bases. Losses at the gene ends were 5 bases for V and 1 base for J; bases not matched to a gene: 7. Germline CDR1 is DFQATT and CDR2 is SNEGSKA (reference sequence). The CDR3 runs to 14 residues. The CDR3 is CSAPAAGGNTEAFF. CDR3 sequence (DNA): TGCAGTGCTCCCGCCGCAGGGGGGAACACTGAAGCTTTCTTT.

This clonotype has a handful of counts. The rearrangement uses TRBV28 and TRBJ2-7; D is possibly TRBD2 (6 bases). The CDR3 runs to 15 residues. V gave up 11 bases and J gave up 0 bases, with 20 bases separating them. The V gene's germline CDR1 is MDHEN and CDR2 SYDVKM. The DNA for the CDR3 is TGTGCCTGCTGTGGGCGGAGGGGCTTCTCCTACGAGCAGTACTTC. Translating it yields CACCGRRGFSYEQYF.

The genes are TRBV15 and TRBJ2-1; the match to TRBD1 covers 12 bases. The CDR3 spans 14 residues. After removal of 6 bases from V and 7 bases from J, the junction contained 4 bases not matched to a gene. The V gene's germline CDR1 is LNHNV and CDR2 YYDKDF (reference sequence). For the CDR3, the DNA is TGTGCCACCAGGGGGACAGGGGGCTTGAATGAGCAGTTCTTC. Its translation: CATRGTGGLNEQFF.